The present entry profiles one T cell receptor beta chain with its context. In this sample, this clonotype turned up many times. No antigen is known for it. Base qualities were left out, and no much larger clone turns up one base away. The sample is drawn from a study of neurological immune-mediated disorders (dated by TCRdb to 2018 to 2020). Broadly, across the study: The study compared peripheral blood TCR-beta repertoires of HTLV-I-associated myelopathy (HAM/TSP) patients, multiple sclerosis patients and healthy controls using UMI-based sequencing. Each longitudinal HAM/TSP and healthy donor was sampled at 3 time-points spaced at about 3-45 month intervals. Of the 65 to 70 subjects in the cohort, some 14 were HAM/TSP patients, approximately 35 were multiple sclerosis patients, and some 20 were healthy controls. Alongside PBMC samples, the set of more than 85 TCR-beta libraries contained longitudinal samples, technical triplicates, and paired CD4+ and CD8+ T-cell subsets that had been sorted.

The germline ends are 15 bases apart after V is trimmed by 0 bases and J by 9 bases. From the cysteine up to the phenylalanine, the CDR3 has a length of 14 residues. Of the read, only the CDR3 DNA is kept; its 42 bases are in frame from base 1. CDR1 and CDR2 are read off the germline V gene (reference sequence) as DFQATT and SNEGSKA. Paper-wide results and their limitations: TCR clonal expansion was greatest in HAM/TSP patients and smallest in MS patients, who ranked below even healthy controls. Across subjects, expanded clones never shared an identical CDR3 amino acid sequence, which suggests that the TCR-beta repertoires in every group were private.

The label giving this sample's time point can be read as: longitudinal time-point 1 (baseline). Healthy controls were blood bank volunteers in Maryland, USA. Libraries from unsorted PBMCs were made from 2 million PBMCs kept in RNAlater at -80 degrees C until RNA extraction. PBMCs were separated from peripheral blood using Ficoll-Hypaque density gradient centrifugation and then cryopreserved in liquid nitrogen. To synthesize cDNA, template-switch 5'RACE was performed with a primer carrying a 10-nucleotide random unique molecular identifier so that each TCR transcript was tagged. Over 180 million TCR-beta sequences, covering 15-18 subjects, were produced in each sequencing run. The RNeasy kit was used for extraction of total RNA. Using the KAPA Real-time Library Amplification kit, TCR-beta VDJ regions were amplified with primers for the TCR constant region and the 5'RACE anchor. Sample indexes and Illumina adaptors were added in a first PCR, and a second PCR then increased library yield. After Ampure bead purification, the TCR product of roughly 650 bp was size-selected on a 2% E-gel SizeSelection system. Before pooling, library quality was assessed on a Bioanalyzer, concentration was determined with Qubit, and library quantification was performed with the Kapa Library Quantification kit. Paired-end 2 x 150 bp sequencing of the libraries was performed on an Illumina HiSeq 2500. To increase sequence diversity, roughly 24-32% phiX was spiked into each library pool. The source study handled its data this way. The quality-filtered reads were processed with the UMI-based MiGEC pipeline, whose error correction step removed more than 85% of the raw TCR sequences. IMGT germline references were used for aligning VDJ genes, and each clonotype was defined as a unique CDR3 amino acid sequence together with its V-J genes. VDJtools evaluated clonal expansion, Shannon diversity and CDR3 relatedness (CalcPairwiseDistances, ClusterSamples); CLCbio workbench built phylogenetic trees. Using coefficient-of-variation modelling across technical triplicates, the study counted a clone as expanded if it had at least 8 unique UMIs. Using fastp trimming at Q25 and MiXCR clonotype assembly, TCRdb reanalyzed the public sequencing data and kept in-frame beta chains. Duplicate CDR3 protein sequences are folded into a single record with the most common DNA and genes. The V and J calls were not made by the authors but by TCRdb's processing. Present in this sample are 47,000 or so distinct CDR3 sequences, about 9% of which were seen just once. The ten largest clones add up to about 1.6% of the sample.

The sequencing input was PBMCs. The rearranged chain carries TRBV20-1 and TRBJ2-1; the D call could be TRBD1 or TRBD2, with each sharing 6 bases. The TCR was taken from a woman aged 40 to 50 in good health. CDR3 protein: CSAREGGNSPEQFF. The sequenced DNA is TGCAGTGCTAGAGAAGGGGGGAACTCCCCTGAGCAGTTCTTC.